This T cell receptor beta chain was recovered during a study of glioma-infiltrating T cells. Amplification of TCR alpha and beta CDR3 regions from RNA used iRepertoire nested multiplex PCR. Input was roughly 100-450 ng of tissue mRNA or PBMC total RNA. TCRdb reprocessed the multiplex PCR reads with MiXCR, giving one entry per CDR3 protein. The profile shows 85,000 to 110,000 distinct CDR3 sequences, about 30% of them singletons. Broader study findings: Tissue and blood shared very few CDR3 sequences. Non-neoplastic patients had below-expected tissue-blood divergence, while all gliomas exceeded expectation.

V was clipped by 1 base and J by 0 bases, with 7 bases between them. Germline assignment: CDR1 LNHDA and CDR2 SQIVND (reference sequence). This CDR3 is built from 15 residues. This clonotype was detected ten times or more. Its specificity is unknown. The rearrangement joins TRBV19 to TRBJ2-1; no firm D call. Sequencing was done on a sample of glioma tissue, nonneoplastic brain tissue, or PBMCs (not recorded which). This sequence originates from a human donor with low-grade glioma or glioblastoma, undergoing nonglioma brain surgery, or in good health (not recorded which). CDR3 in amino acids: CASSIGISSYNEQFF. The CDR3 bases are TGTGCCAGTAGTATAGGGATTAGCTCCTACAATGAGCAGTTCTTC.